Each of the 20 T cell receptor beta chains below was sequenced from the same sample in a study of regulatory T cells in long-lasting Graves disease. Relying on iRepertoire HTBI primers and Arm-PCR of CDR3 regions, the team built TCR beta libraries. TCRdb recomputed calls from the multiplex PCR reads with MiXCR, one row per CDR3 protein. Here the sample spans about 450,000 distinct CDR3 sequences, about a sixth being singletons. Time point defined: newly diagnosed GD, antithyroid drugs for less than 3 months. With RNA extracted from PBMCs as input, the TCR library was made. These records were also assigned to another study, of T cells in Graves' hyperthyroidism and ophthalmopathy.

This material consisted of peripheral blood mononuclear cells (PBMCs), taken at new diagnosis, from a patient treated with antithyroid drugs. The receptors were sampled from a woman aged 30 to 39 with Graves disease.

A word on this clonotype: A much larger clonotype is one base distant, so this may be a read error. The V call is TRBV19, the J call TRBJ2-3; D is uncertain. This CDR3 comprises 15 residues. From germline, CDR1 is LNHDA and CDR2 SQIVND (reference sequence). The CDR3: CASGIKGYITDTQYF. The CDR3 DNA reads as TGTGCCAGTGGTATAAAGGGTTATATCACAGATACGCAGTATTTT.

The J gene is TRBJ1-1, the V gene TRBV7-6; 8 positions match TRBD1. Unmatched junction bases numbered 18, after V lost 5 bases and J lost 4 bases. CDR1 and CDR2 from the germline V gene are SGHVS and FNYEAQ. The CDR3 loop spans 18 amino acids. Written as DNA, the CDR3 is TGTGCCAGCAGCCCCACCTTTTTCCAGGGGGCTGTGGGCACTGAAGCTTTCTTT. Encoded protein: CASSPTFFQGAVGTEAFF.

CDR3 residues: CASSLGASGITDTQYF. In DNA form, the CDR3 reads TGCGCCAGCAGCTTGGGGGCTAGCGGGATAACAGATACGCAGTATTTT. This chain joins TRBV5-1 and TRBJ2-3, with TRBD2 matching 9 bases. Germline lookup yields CDR1 SGHRS and CDR2 YFSETQ. Losses at the gene ends were 0 bases for V and 3 bases for J; bases not matched to a gene: 5. The CDR3 sequence is 16 residues long.

This clonotype has at least ten counts. This rearrangement joins TRBV28 to TRBJ1-1; D may be TRBD1 (6 bases). Trimming stripped 6 bases from V and 0 bases from J, with 8 bases between. CDR1 MDHEN and CDR2 SYDVKM come from the germline V gene. This CDR3 contains 13 residues. This chain's CDR3 is CASRQGLNTEAFF. In DNA form, the CDR3 reads TGTGCCAGCAGACAGGGTCTGAACACTGAAGCTTTCTTT. Complete variable domain (other parts from reference TRBV28 and TRBJ1-1): DVKVTQSSRYLVKRTGEKVFLECVQDMDHENMFWYRQDPGLGLRLIYFSYDVKMKEKGDIPEGYSVSREKKERFSLILESASTNQTSMYLCASRQGLNTEAFFGQGTRLTVV.

This clonotype was counted at least ten times. V usage is TRBV29-1 and J usage is TRBJ1-1; D might be TRBD1 (5 bases). The CDR3 spans 11 residues. Germline V gene sequence: CDR1 SQVTM, CDR2 ANQGSEA. The germline V and J ends were trimmed by 6 bases and 3 bases, with 8 bases remaining between them. CDR3 in DNA: TGCAGCGTGGACATGGACACTGAAGCTTTCTTT. It yields the protein CSVDMDTEAFF.

This clonotype was found a few times. A read error may account for a junction end that differs from germline. This chain joins TRBV11-2 and TRBJ2-7; 8 nucleotides align to TRBD1. The CDR3 spans 15 residues. Germline loops: CDR1 SGHAT, CDR2 FQNNGV. The CDR3 region is CASSLDPGTGSVENF. In DNA form, the CDR3 reads TGTGCCAGCAGCTTAGACCCCGGGACAGGTTCGGTCGAGAACTTC.

In the case of this clonotype: Its ends do not fully match the called genes, so a read error is possible. CDR3 region: CASSQAPTGTGNEQFF. CDR3 sequence (DNA): TGCGCCAGCAGCCAAGCACCGACCGGGACAGGGAATGAGCAGTTCTTC. The chain carries TRBV11-2 and TRBJ2-1; TRBD1 matches 9 bases. The germline V gene has CDR1 SGHAT and CDR2 FQNNGV. The CDR3 length is 16 residues.

This clonotype occurred a few times. The J gene is TRBJ1-1, the V gene TRBV7-2; TRBD1 matches 7 bases. J was trimmed by 3 bases and V by 7 bases; bases with no gene match: 8. CDR1 and CDR2 from the germline V gene are SGHTA and FQGNSA. CDR3 size: 14 residues. The CDR3 region is CASTFQGGHTEAFF. The CDR3 coding sequence is TGTGCCAGCACTTTCCAAGGGGGCCACACTGAAGCTTTCTTT.

This clonotype has only a few counts. The chain recombines TRBV19 with TRBJ1-1, with 7 bases identical to TRBD1. Germline assignment: CDR1 LNHDA and CDR2 SQIVND (reference sequence). V trimming: 0 bases; J trimming: 0 bases; junction bases outside the gene matches: 4. The CDR3 is 16 amino acids. Here the CDR3 reads CASSIDPGGMNTEAFF. In DNA form, the CDR3 reads TGTGCCAGTAGTATAGACCCAGGGGGTATGAACACTGAAGCTTTCTTT. Full variable domain (outside the CDR3, taken from reference TRBV19 and TRBJ1-1): DGGITQSPKYLFRKEGQNVTLSCEQNLNHDAMYWYRQDPGQGLRLIYYSQIVNDFQKGDIAEGYSVSREKKESFPLTVTSAQKNPTAFYLCASSIDPGGMNTEAFFGQGTRLTVV.

The chain has TRBV9 and TRBJ2-7, with 9 bases aligning to TRBD2. With V trimmed by 3 bases and J by 3 bases, 7 bases remained unmatched. CDR1 is SGDLS, CDR2 YYNGEE, per germline. CDR3 length equals 15 residues. The CDR3 DNA follows: TGTGCCAGCAGCGGGTATAGCGGGAGTATCTACGAGCAGTACTTC. This gives the protein CASSGYSGSIYEQYF.

This clonotype was recorded many times. The chain combines TRBV27 with TRBJ1-4, with D possibly TRBD1 on 6 matching bases. The CDR3 has 14 residues. The V end lost 8 bases, the J end lost 4 bases, and 14 bases lay between the germline ends. The germline V gene has CDR1 MNHEY and CDR2 SMNVEV (reference sequence). The CDR3 bases are TGTGCCAGCCGTAGGAGGGGGTATAATGAAAAACTGTTTTTT. Its translation: CASRRRGYNEKLFF.

This rearrangement joins TRBV4-1 to TRBJ2-1; tentative D call: TRBD2 (5 bases). CDR3 length: 14 amino acids. Germline-derived CDR1 and CDR2 are MGHRA and YSYEKL. V gave up 4 bases and J gave up 7 bases, with 14 bases separating them. The CDR3 sequence: CASSPGLRGNEQFF. The CDR3, as DNA: TGCGCCAGCAGCCCCGGACTGAGAGGGAATGAGCAGTTCTTC.

In this sample, this clonotype turned up many times. This chain links TRBV7-9 with TRBJ1-1; D is undetermined. The CDR3 has 14 amino acids. The V gene's germline CDR1 is SEHNR and CDR2 FQNEAQ (reference sequence). Trimming pared 3 bases from V and 1 base from J, leaving 9 bases between. For the CDR3, the DNA is TGTGCCAGCAGCTTCGACGGAACGAACACTGAAGCTTTCTTT. This gives the protein CASSFDGTNTEAFF.

This clonotype was seen ten or more times. The chain recombines TRBV29-1 with TRBJ1-2; D uncertain. This CDR3 region has 12 residues. In germline, CDR1 is SQVTM, CDR2 ANQGSEA. Trimming left V 6 bases short and J 2 bases short, with 10 bases between. The CDR3: CSVRQTNYGYTF. The CDR3, as DNA: TGCAGCGTACGGCAGACCAACTATGGCTACACCTTC.

In this sample, this clonotype turned up a few times. The genes are TRBV29-1 and TRBJ2-7, with 7 bases lining up with TRBD1. This CDR3 spans 13 amino acids. V lost 5 bases to trimming and J lost 3 bases; unmatched junction nucleotides: 7. Looked up from germline, CDR1 is SQVTM and CDR2 is ANQGSEA. CDR3 coding DNA: TGCAGCGTTAAGAACAGGGGCCGCTACGAGCAGTACTTC. It specifies CSVKNRGRYEQYF.

This clonotype was seen repeatedly, ten times or more. The rearrangement joins TRBV27 to TRBJ2-7, with TRBD2 matching over 8 bases. Germline V lookup: CDR1 MNHEY, CDR2 SMNVEV (reference sequence). The V segment lost 4 bases and the J segment 5 bases; nucleotides outside the gene matches: 13. The CDR3 contains 16 residues. The CDR3 DNA is TGTGCCAGCAGTTCCATATCGGGACTAGTAAGGGACGAGCAGTACTTC. Translation: CASSSISGLVRDEQYF.

This clonotype was recorded many times. This chain joins TRBV28 and TRBJ2-7, with 8 bases lining up with TRBD2. Per the germline V gene, CDR1 is MDHEN and CDR2 is SYDVKM. Trimming at V came to 8 bases and at J to 3 bases, leaving 9 bases not matched to a gene. CDR3 length: 14 amino acids. The CDR3 loop reads CASSRAGGGYEQYF. The CDR3 DNA reads TGTGCCAGCTCACGCGCGGGAGGCGGCTACGAGCAGTACTTC. Together with reference TRBV28 and TRBJ2-7, the CDR3 gives the full variable domain: DVKVTQSSRYLVKRTGEKVFLECVQDMDHENMFWYRQDPGLGLRLIYFSYDVKMKEKGDIPEGYSVSREKKERFSLILESASTNQTSMYLCASSRAGGGYEQYFGPGTRLTVT.

This clonotype came up once. A much larger clone differs by one base, so this may be a read error. It is likely a read error, because the conserved phenylalanine at the end of the CDR3 is missing. V and J are TRBV3-1 and TRBJ2-2; 9 bases fit TRBD2. The CDR3 is 15 residues long. J gave up 2 bases and V 3 bases, and 1 base lay outside the gene matches. Germline CDR1 and CDR2: LGHDT and YNNKEL (reference sequence). CDR3 in DNA: TGTGCCAGCAGCCAGCGGGAGGGCAACACCGGGGAGCTGTTTTCT. Amino acid sequence: CASSQREGNTGELFS.

This clonotype was observed many times. The rearrangement links TRBV11-2 to TRBJ2-7; 9 bases map to TRBD1. The trim removed 5 bases at V and 5 bases at J, leaving 7 bases unmatched. This CDR3 contains 14 residues. Germline assignment: CDR1 SGHAT and CDR2 FQNNGV. This CDR3 is CASSTQGARDEQYF. The CDR3 nucleotides are TGTGCCAGCAGCACACAGGGGGCGCGGGACGAGCAGTACTTC. Full variable domain (rest looked up from reference TRBV11-2 and TRBJ2-7): EAGVAQSPRYKIIEKRQSVAFWCNPISGHATLYWYQQILGQGPKLLIQFQNNGVVDDSQLPKDRFSAERLKGVDSTLKIQPAKLEDSAVYLCASSTQGARDEQYFGPGTRLTVT.

This clonotype was detected ten times or more. This chain uses TRBV2 with TRBJ2-1; weak D call: TRBD2 (6 bases). Trimming shortened V by 6 bases and J by 8 bases, and 11 bases separated the two germline ends. Germline V lookup: CDR1 SNHLY, CDR2 FYNNEI. The CDR3 length is 12 residues. As DNA, the CDR3 is TGTGCCAGCAGATCACTAGCTGATGAGCAGTTCTTC. It specifies CASRSLADEQFF.